The T cell receptor (beta chain) described here comes from a study of OX40 agonist ivuxolimab in advanced cancers. About the research overall: An agonistic anti-OX40 (CD134) antibody, ivuxolimab, was used to treat the patients.

The germline gives CDR1 LNHDA, CDR2 SQIVND (reference sequence). With 11 bases removed from V and 3 bases from J, the gap between germline ends came to 17 bases. The CDR3 covers 13 residues. The data were produced by immunoSEQ multiplex PCR, yet TCRdb's version contains in-frame clones alone and is incomplete. Among 45,000 to 65,000 clones listed, 75% to 90% were seen once. This clone has just a few counts. This sample comprised CD4+ or CD8+ T cells sorted from blood, obtained in a trial of the OX40 agonist ivuxolimab. This clonotype originated in an adult with an advanced solid tumor such as melanoma, head and neck, liver or kidney cancer. This chain uses TRBV19 with TRBJ2-7; D is ambiguous. CDR3 sequence: CAPRNAPNYEQYF. The CDR3 bases are TGTGCCCCTAGGAATGCGCCGAACTACGAGCAGTACTTC.